Following are 31 T cell receptor beta chains from one sample sequenced in a study of PD-L1 blockade in urothelial cancer. Described time point: peripheral blood 6 weeks after treatment start. The method was immunoSEQ multiplex PCR; TCRdb's version includes in-frame clones alone and lacks a portion of them. In the table there are 100,000 to 150,000 clones, around 88% of which are singletons. The sequences come from PBMCs, collected around atezolizumab (anti-PD-L1) treatment. These receptors all stem from a man over 45 with urothelial cancer.

This clone was seen a single time. The V and J genes are TRBV29-1 and TRBJ1-3; 9 bases map to TRBD1. Losses at the gene ends were 6 bases for V and 3 bases for J; bases not matched to a gene: 3. This CDR3 comprises 13 residues. Germline lookup yields CDR1 SQVTM and CDR2 ANQGSEA. The CDR3 region is CSVETGGGNTIYF. CDR3 bases: TGCAGCGTCGAGACAGGGGGTGGAAACACCATATATTTT.

V gene TRBV30 combines with J gene TRBJ1-5, with D hard to call. The CDR3 spans 13 residues. Germline V CDR1 and CDR2: GTSNPN, SVGIG (reference sequence). V gave up 2 bases and J gave up 4 bases, with 9 bases separating them. The CDR3 DNA sequence: TGTGCCTGGAGTCCGGGTACGAATCAGCCCCAGCATTTT. It specifies CAWSPGTNQPQHF.

This clone came up a few times. V usage is TRBV30 and J usage is TRBJ1-1; no clear D. Deletions cut 0 bases from V and 2 bases from J, with 7 bases between. CDR3 size: 13 residues. Germline values: CDR1 GTSNPN, CDR2 SVGIG (reference sequence). CDR3 protein: CAWSVSRNTEAFF. CDR3 DNA sequence: TGTGCCTGGAGTGTGTCCAGAAACACTGAAGCTTTCTTT.

V and J are TRBV18 and TRBJ1-4; the match to TRBD1 covers 8 bases. V shed 3 bases and J 11 bases; nucleotides not matched to a gene: 11. This CDR3 has 15 amino acids. Germline V gene sequence: CDR1 KGHSH, CDR2 LQKENI. The DNA for the CDR3 is TGTGCCAGCTCACCGCCCACAGGACAGGGCGGTAAACTGTTTTTT. Encoded protein: CASSPPTGQGGKLFF.

The sample holds one count of this clone. This chain connects TRBV5-4 to TRBJ2-3, with 15 bases aligning to TRBD2. This CDR3 is 16 amino acids long. V shed 3 bases, J shed 7 bases, and the junction held 6 bases outside the gene matches. Per the germline V gene, CDR1 is SGHNT and CDR2 is YYREEE (reference sequence). This CDR3 is CASSSPGTSGRYTQYF. The CDR3 bases are TGTGCCAGCAGCTCCCCCGGGACTAGCGGGAGGTATACGCAGTATTTT.

Only one count was recorded for this clone. The rearrangement links TRBV2 to TRBJ2-5; the D is unclear. This CDR3 is built from 10 residues. Germline V gives CDR1 SNHLY, CDR2 FYNNEI. V was shortened by 6 bases and J by 4 bases, with 3 bases between the two germline ends. The CDR3 DNA is TGTGCCAGCAGCTCAGAGACCCAGTACTTC. Residues: CASSSETQYF.

The chain employs TRBV6-1 and TRBJ2-2, with TRBD2 matching over 7 bases. Per the germline V gene, CDR1 is MNHNS and CDR2 is SASEGT. Trimming cost V 8 bases and J 0 bases; bases outside gene matches: 6. The CDR3 is 15 amino acids. CDR3 bases: TGTGCCAGCCGGGCGGGAGAATCGAACACCGGGGAGCTGTTTTTT. It codes for CASRAGESNTGELFF.

This clone was detected only a few times. DNA of the CDR3: TGTGCCAGCAGCCCCGGGACAGGGGGTGCACCCCTCCACTTT. Its translation is CASSPGTGGAPLHF. The chain links TRBV28 to TRBJ1-6; 11 bases are shared with TRBD1. This CDR3 has 14 amino acids. The germline V gene encodes CDR1 MDHEN and CDR2 SYDVKM. The ends lost 6 bases at V and 11 bases at J; junction bases unmatched: 6.

This chain connects TRBV6-5 to TRBJ2-5, with TRBD2 matching 12 bases. J gave up 2 bases and V 3 bases, and 4 bases lay outside the gene matches. This CDR3 comprises 16 residues. The germline CDR1 and CDR2 sequences are MNHEY and SVGAGI. The CDR3 spells CASSYTGLAGQETQYF. The CDR3 DNA sequence: TGTGCCAGCAGTTATACAGGACTAGCGGGGCAAGAGACCCAGTACTTC.

The rearrangement uses TRBV18 and TRBJ2-7, with D possibly matching TRBD2 (6 bases). The CDR3 consists of 15 residues. CDR1 is KGHSH and CDR2 is LQKENI in the germline V gene. V was trimmed by 1 base and J by 6 bases, leaving 16 bases between them. The CDR3 region is CASSPRGRQGGEQYF. CDR3 DNA sequence: TGTGCCAGCTCACCACGTGGGAGGCAGGGAGGCGAGCAGTACTTC.

The gene calls are TRBV5-6 and TRBJ2-1; 7 bases match TRBD1. This CDR3 contains 15 residues. Germline V CDR1 and CDR2: SGHDT, YYEEEE. V shed 0 bases and J 3 bases; nucleotides not matched to a gene: 3. In DNA form, the CDR3 reads TGTGCCAGCAGCTTGGTAGGGACAGACTACAATGAGCAGTTCTTC. Protein: CASSLVGTDYNEQFF.

This clone appeared a single time. This rearrangement joins TRBV5-1 to TRBJ2-2, with 8 bases lining up with TRBD1. The CDR3 covers 15 residues. The V gene's germline CDR1 is SGHRS and CDR2 YFSETQ. J was trimmed by 2 bases and V by 6 bases; bases with no gene match: 6. In DNA, the CDR3 is TGCGCCAGCACGACCGGGACAGGCAACACCGGGGAGCTGTTTTTT. Encoded protein: CASTTGTGNTGELFF. Together with reference TRBV5-1 and TRBJ2-2, the CDR3 gives the full variable domain: KAGVTQTPRYLIKTRGQQVTLSCSPISGHRSVSWYQQTPGQGLQFLFEYFSETQRNKGNFPGRFSGRQFSNSRSEMNVSTLELGDSALYLCASTTGTGNTGELFFGEGSRLTVL.

The count of this clone is one. The CDR3 sequence: CATSGSGGELFF. The CDR3 DNA follows: TGTGCCACGAGCGGTTCAGGAGGGGAGCTGTTTTTT. V is TRBV2 and J is TRBJ2-2, with D perhaps TRBD2 (5 bases). The CDR3 consists of 12 residues. V was shortened by 10 bases and J by 8 bases, with 14 bases between the two germline ends. Germline V gene sequence: CDR1 SNHLY, CDR2 FYNNEI.

This chain connects TRBV6-6 to TRBJ1-1, with 9 bases identical to TRBD1. Germline trimming cut 5 bases from V and 0 bases from J; bases unmatched to any gene: 7. Germline CDR1 and CDR2: MNHNY and SVGAGI (reference sequence). CDR3 length: 16 residues. The DNA for the CDR3 is TGTGCCAGCAGTCCAGGGACAGGGAAAATGAACACTGAAGCTTTCTTT. Protein: CASSPGTGKMNTEAFF.

The chain couples TRBV7-9 to TRBJ2-2; D gene unclear. The CDR3 is 15 amino acids. Germline values: CDR1 SEHNR, CDR2 FQNEAQ (reference sequence). V was cut by 1 base and J by 1 base, with 7 bases left in between. CDR3 residues: CASSLGSGNTGELFF. CDR3 coding DNA: TGTGCCAGCAGCTTAGGGTCGGGGAACACCGGGGAGCTGTTTTTT.

The CDR3 region is CASSPRTGPTEAFF. The CDR3 nucleotides are TGTGCCAGCTCACCCAGAACAGGACCAACTGAAGCTTTCTTT. This sequence joins TRBV18 and TRBJ1-1; the D gene is possibly TRBD1 (5 bases). The ends were cut back, 3 bases at V and 5 bases at J, with 13 bases in the middle. The germline V gene encodes CDR1 KGHSH and CDR2 LQKENI. The CDR3 is made up of 14 amino acids.

CDR3 protein: CASSTTGATLNQPQHF. CDR3 in DNA: TGTGCCAGTAGTACCACTGGGGCTACTCTCAATCAGCCCCAGCATTTT. This chain connects TRBV19 to TRBJ1-5; weak D call: TRBD1 (5 bases). The CDR3 sequence is 16 residues long. Germline V lookup: CDR1 LNHDA, CDR2 SQIVND (reference sequence). Trimming cost V 4 bases and J 3 bases, with 16 bases left between them.

This chain uses TRBV27 with TRBJ2-7; the match to TRBD2 covers 12 bases. Germline V lookup: CDR1 MNHEY, CDR2 SMNVEV (reference sequence). The CDR3 loop spans 15 amino acids. The trim removed 5 bases at V and 3 bases at J, leaving 5 bases unmatched. The CDR3 sequence: CASSPGLAGFYEQYF. CDR3 nucleotides: TGTGCCAGCAGTCCTGGACTAGCGGGGTTCTACGAGCAGTACTTC.

The chain couples TRBV1 to TRBJ1-5; TRBD1, the D gene given by the table, was not confirmed from the DNA. TRBV1 is annotated as a pseudogene. This CDR3 spans 17 amino acids. DNA of the CDR3: TGCACCAGCAGCGACCCAGGGGGCGCAGAGAGCAATCAGCCCCAGCATTTT. This sequence encodes CTSSDPGGAESNQPQHF.

The chain uses TRBV19 and TRBJ1-1; 7 nucleotides line up with TRBD1. From germline, CDR1 is LNHDA and CDR2 SQIVND (reference sequence). The J segment lost 7 bases and the V segment lost 9 bases, leaving 11 bases of the junction unmatched. The CDR3 is made up of 13 amino acids. The DNA of the CDR3 is TGTGCCAGCCACGAACAGGGGTTCGGTGAAGCTTTCTTT. Its translation is CASHEQGFGEAFF.

A remark on this clone: Other DNA variants within this sample encode the same CDR3. The chain has TRBV7-9 and TRBJ2-1; a possible D gene is TRBD1 (6 bases). Trimming pared 1 base from V and 9 bases from J, leaving 7 bases between. The CDR3 totals 12 residues. Germline CDR1 and CDR2: SEHNR and FQNEAQ (reference sequence). The CDR3 loop reads CASSLGGGEQFF. The CDR3 bases are TGTGCCAGCAGCTTAGGAGGGGGTGAGCAGTTCTTC.

The chain couples TRBV7-8 to TRBJ2-2, with 9 bases matching TRBD1. V lost 4 bases, J lost 1 base, and 4 bases stayed unmatched. Germline CDR1 reads SGHVS; CDR2 reads FQNEAQ. The CDR3 loop spans 16 amino acids. This CDR3 is CASSSRQGVNTGELFF. Written as DNA, the CDR3 is TGTGCCAGCAGCTCCAGACAGGGGGTGAACACCGGGGAGCTGTTTTTT.

CDR3 region: CASSYGGVTQETQYF. Here the CDR3 DNA reads TGTGCCAGCAGTTACGGCGGGGTCACTCAAGAGACCCAGTACTTC. This chain joins TRBV6-5 and TRBJ2-5, with D possibly being TRBD2 (6 bases). Germline V gives CDR1 MNHEY, CDR2 SVGAGI. There are 15 residues in the CDR3. Trimming stripped 2 bases from V and 2 bases from J, with 12 bases between.

The chain uses TRBV28 and TRBJ2-3, with 11 bases lining up with TRBD2. Germline trimming cut 4 bases from V and 2 bases from J; bases unmatched to any gene: 5. From germline, CDR1 is MDHEN and CDR2 SYDVKM. CDR3 length: 16 amino acids. CDR3: CASSSRLAGITDTQYF. The CDR3 region has the DNA TGTGCCAGCAGTTCCAGACTAGCGGGGATCACAGATACGCAGTATTTT.

This clone was observed once. The CDR3 DNA reads TGTGCCAGCAGCTTGGGGCGGCCCTACGAGCAGTACTTC. Residues: CASSLGRPYEQYF. V usage is TRBV5-6 and J usage is TRBJ2-7; no clear D. With 0 bases removed from V and 2 bases from J, the gap between germline ends came to 6 bases. This CDR3 is 13 amino acids long. CDR1 is SGHDT, CDR2 YYEEEE, per germline.

The V call is TRBV30, the J call TRBJ1-2, with D maybe TRBD1 (5 bases). CDR1 and CDR2 (germline): GTSNPN, SVGIG (reference sequence). The CDR3 has 15 amino acids. V gave up 1 base and J gave up 6 bases, with 18 bases separating them. CDR3 region: CAWSALNGRDNGYTF. DNA for the CDR3: TGTGCCTGGAGTGCGTTGAATGGCAGGGATAATGGCTACACCTTC. The variable domain in full, completed from reference TRBV30 and TRBJ1-2, reads SQTIHQWPATLVQPVGSPLSLECTVEGTSNPNLYWYRQAAGRGLQLLFYSVGIGQISSEVPQNLSASRPQDRQFILSSKKLLLSDSGFYLCAWSALNGRDNGYTFGSGTRLTVV.

This chain uses TRBV5-4 with TRBJ1-2; TRBD1 might be the D (5 bases). Germline V gives CDR1 SGHNT, CDR2 YYREEE (reference sequence). V was cut by 3 bases and J by 1 base, with 7 bases left in between. CDR3 size: 13 residues. CDR3 residues: CASSSTVNYGYTF. DNA of the CDR3: TGTGCCAGCAGCTCGACAGTTAACTATGGCTACACCTTC. The full variable domain, in which reference TRBV5-4 and TRBJ1-2 provide the parts outside the CDR3, is ETGVTQSPTHLIKTRGQQVTLRCSSQSGHNTVSWYQQALGQGPQFIFQYYREEENGRGNFPPRFSGLQFPNYSSELNVNALELDDSALYLCASSSTVNYGYTFGSGTRLTVV.

The chain joins TRBV5-4 to TRBJ2-5, with D perhaps matching TRBD2 (6 bases). CDR1 is SGHNT and CDR2 is YYREEE in the germline V gene (reference sequence). The CDR3 runs 14 residues. Trimming pared 1 base from V and 5 bases from J, leaving 12 bases between. The CDR3 protein is CASSLTGDEETQYF. CDR3 coding DNA: TGTGCCAGCAGCTTGACGGGAGATGAGGAGACCCAGTACTTC.

The chain couples TRBV19 to TRBJ2-3; 9 nucleotides agree with TRBD2. CDR1 and CDR2 (germline): LNHDA, SQIVND (reference sequence). The junction had 15 bases not matched to a gene; V was cut back by 5 bases and J by 0 bases. CDR3 size: 19 residues. CDR3 coding DNA: TGTGCCAGTAGTTTGGGACTAGCCTCGAGAGGGGGTAGCACAGATACGCAGTATTTT. Its protein product is CASSLGLASRGGSTDTQYF.

The chain uses TRBV11-2 and TRBJ1-1; D remains unclear. Germline CDR1 is SGHAT and CDR2 is FQNNGV. Trimming took 0 bases from V and 0 from J, leaving 11 bases between them. The CDR3 loop spans 16 amino acids. Written as DNA, the CDR3 is TGTGCCAGCAGCTTAGACTCCGCCGGGTTGAACACTGAAGCTTTCTTT. Protein: CASSLDSAGLNTEAFF.

CDR3 sequence: CASILAGHTDTQYF. The CDR3, as DNA: TGTGCCAGCATCCTAGCGGGACACACAGATACGCAGTATTTT. The chain recombines TRBV6-1 with TRBJ2-3; TRBD2 aligns across 9 bases. The CDR3 is made up of 14 amino acids. Germline V gene sequence: CDR1 MNHNS, CDR2 SASEGT. V gave up 7 bases and J gave up 2 bases; unmatched junction bases: 4.